There are a few counts of the clone carrying this T cell receptor (beta chain). Its antigen is currently unknown. This CDR3 region has 15 residues. Germline V gene lookup returns CDR1 MNHEY and CDR2 SVGEGT. The J segment lost 6 bases and the V segment lost 0 bases, leaving 6 bases of the junction unmatched. This specimen belongs to a study of blood T cells in healthy people across ages. Study conclusions and caveats: Using unsorted PBMCs precluded a conclusive naive versus antigen-experienced comparison.

Next came a second PCR, run for roughly 7 to 12 cycles, which used a sample-barcoded 5' primer along with a J-beta primer mix. Tagging of each cDNA molecule was performed by a template-switch adaptor with 12 random nucleotides. TCRdb reanalysed the 5' RACE reads using MiXCR and keeps one entry per CDR3 protein. This sample has over 700,000 distinct CDR3 sequences, with less than 70% found just once. Isolation yielded PBMCs, at least 7 million per sample, in every case. The receptor's source is an elderly man in good health. The sample was blood. V usage is TRBV6-2 or TRBV6-3 and J usage is TRBJ1-2; 8 bases align to TRBD1. CDR3 loop: CASSYSYGQGDGYTF. The DNA of the CDR3 is TGTGCCAGCAGTTACTCTTACGGACAGGGTGATGGCTACACCTTC.